The 24 T cell receptor beta chains below come from one sample, sequenced in a study of cytomegalovirus exposure and HLA in healthy donors. The PCR had 60 Vbeta and 13 Jbeta primers. Assay used: immunoSEQ multiplex PCR; TCRdb lists only in-frame clones, some missing. The sample lists approximately 140,000 clones; roughly 79% were seen once. Sequencing was performed on PBMCs. Every receptor here comes from a woman aged 50 to 65 in good health and CMV-seronegative.

V and J are TRBV15 and TRBJ2-7; 8 nucleotides align to TRBD2. Per germline, CDR1 LNHNV and CDR2 YYDKDF (reference sequence). V shed 1 base and J 5 bases; nucleotides not matched to a gene: 10. CDR3 length: 16 amino acids. The CDR3 DNA reads as TGTGCCACCAGCAGAGTCGGAAGCGGGAGAGGACACGAGCAGTACTTC. Protein: CATSRVGSGRGHEQYF.

V usage is TRBV6-5 and J usage is TRBJ1-3, with a tentative D call TRBD1 (5 bases). Trimming pared 2 bases from V and 4 bases from J, leaving 12 bases between. The CDR3 runs to 15 residues. In germline, CDR1 is MNHEY, CDR2 SVGAGI. In DNA form, the CDR3 reads TGTGCCAGCAGTTACCAACCGGCAGGGGGAAACACCATATATTTT. This codes for CASSYQPAGGNTIYF.

This clone has just a few counts. V gene TRBV6-5 combines with J gene TRBJ2-1; a possible D gene is TRBD1 (5 bases). Trimming shortened V by 6 bases and J by 8 bases, and 17 bases separated the two germline ends. Germline CDR1 reads MNHEY; CDR2 reads SVGAGI. The CDR3 is 14 amino acids. In DNA, the CDR3 is TGTGCCAGCAGGGGGCTAGATGGGGCCGATGAGCAGTTCTTC. Translation: CASRGLDGADEQFF.

The V call is TRBV18, the J call TRBJ2-5, with D maybe TRBD1 (6 bases). The CDR3 sequence is 14 residues long. CDR1 is KGHSH and CDR2 is LQKENI in the germline V gene. Trimming pared 2 bases from V and 6 bases from J, leaving 13 bases between. The CDR3 region is CASSPRQDTKTQYF. CDR3 bases: TGTGCCAGCTCACCAAGACAGGACACGAAGACCCAGTACTTC. Together with reference TRBV18 and TRBJ2-5, the CDR3 gives the full variable domain: NAGVMQNPRHLVRRRGQEARLRCSPMKGHSHVYWYRQLPEEGLKFMVYLQKENIIDESGMPKERFSAEFPKEGPSILRIQQVVRGDSAAYFCASSPRQDTKTQYFGPGTRLLVL.

This chain joins TRBV7-9 and TRBJ1-4; the D gene is possibly TRBD1 (6 bases). This CDR3 contains 14 residues. Germline loops: CDR1 SEHNR, CDR2 FQNEAQ (reference sequence). V shed 3 bases and J shed 8 bases, with 13 bases lying between them. CDR3 sequence reads: CASSFLPRGEKLFF. The CDR3 DNA is TGTGCCAGCAGCTTTCTCCCCAGGGGCGAAAAACTGTTTTTT. Filled out from reference TRBV7-9 and TRBJ1-4, the complete variable domain reads DTGVSQNPRHKITKRGQNVTFRCDPISEHNRLYWYRQTLGQGPEFLTYFQNEAQLEKSRLLSDRFSAERPKGSFSTLEIQRTEQGDSAMYLCASSFLPRGEKLFFGSGTQLSVL.

The V gene is TRBV7-6, the J gene TRBJ1-1; TRBD1 might be the D (5 bases). Trimming removed 1 base from V and 4 bases from J, with 13 bases in between. This CDR3 has 15 amino acids. Looked up from germline, CDR1 is SGHVS and CDR2 is FNYEAQ. CDR3 in amino acids: CASSLGPRGGTEAFF. For the CDR3, the DNA is TGTGCCAGCAGCTTAGGGCCCCGGGGGGGCACTGAAGCTTTCTTT.

In nucleotides, the CDR3 is TGTGCCAGTAGTATCTCTAACACTGAAGCTTTCTTT. Translating gives CASSISNTEAFF. The chain recombines TRBV19 with TRBJ1-1; D gene ambiguous. V was trimmed by 3 bases and J by 2 bases, leaving 4 bases between them. Germline values: CDR1 LNHDA, CDR2 SQIVND (reference sequence). This CDR3 has 12 amino acids.

This chain links TRBV29-1 with TRBJ1-3; perhaps TRBD1 as D (5 bases). The CDR3 has 15 amino acids. In germline, CDR1 is SQVTM, CDR2 ANQGSEA. V was cut by 3 bases and J by 1 base, with 13 bases left in between. The CDR3 here is CSVEGRVPSGNTIYF. In nucleotides, the CDR3 is TGCAGCGTTGAGGGCAGGGTTCCGTCTGGAAACACCATATATTTT.

The chain is built from TRBV15 and TRBJ1-2; 9 nucleotides line up with TRBD1. V was pared by 1 base and J by 4 bases, with 4 bases of the junction left unmatched. This CDR3 contains 15 residues. Germline-derived CDR1 and CDR2 are LNHNV and YYDKDF (reference sequence). The DNA of the CDR3 is TGTGCCACCAGCAGAGTGGGACAGGGTGCCTATGGCTACACCTTC. Protein sequence: CATSRVGQGAYGYTF.

With respect to this clone: Lacking the conserved final phenylalanine or tryptophan, this CDR3 likely reflects a read error. No DNA is shown, since the ends of the CDR3 on it are uncertain; the CDR3 is the one TCRdb lists. The chain has TRBV29-1 and TRBJ1-2; the table assigns TRBD1, which was not confirmed against the DNA. Per the germline V gene, CDR1 is SQVTM and CDR2 is ANQGSEA. Counting both end residues, the CDR3 totals 11 amino acids. CDR3 protein: CSVDTGTVRLI.

A single count supports this clone. The rearrangement joins TRBV28 to TRBJ1-5; D perhaps matches TRBD1 (6 bases). CDR1 MDHEN and CDR2 SYDVKM come from the germline V gene. The CDR3 has 15 residues. With 4 bases removed from V and 0 bases from J, the gap between germline ends came to 10 bases. CDR3 DNA: TGTGCCAGCAGTTCGGACAGTTATAGCAATCAGCCCCAGCATTTT. Translating it yields CASSSDSYSNQPQHF.

The chain links TRBV9 to TRBJ1-2, with TRBD1 matching over 7 bases. The V and J ends lost 4 bases and 4 bases, in that order; junction bases with no gene match: 10. The CDR3 covers 15 residues. Per the germline V gene, CDR1 is SGDLS and CDR2 is YYNGEE. The CDR3 sequence is CASSRGTEFSYGYTF. CDR3 nucleotide sequence: TGTGCCAGCAGCCGCGGGACAGAATTTTCCTATGGCTACACCTTC.

J is TRBJ2-1 and V is TRBV5-1; 10 bases align to TRBD1. V lost 2 bases, J lost 10 bases, and 12 bases stayed unmatched. The CDR3 contains 16 residues. Germline V gene data show CDR1 as SGHRS and CDR2 as YFSETQ. The CDR3 reads CASSFAGTGALTEQFF. In nucleotides, the CDR3 is TGCGCCAGCAGCTTCGCCGGGACAGGGGCCCTCACGGAGCAGTTCTTC.

This clone showed up just once. This rearrangement joins TRBV6-5 to TRBJ2-3; tentative D call: TRBD2 (6 bases). This CDR3 is built from 15 residues. In germline, CDR1 is MNHEY, CDR2 SVGAGI. V was cut by 5 bases and J by 0 bases, with 12 bases left in between. CDR3 nucleotides: TGTGCCAGCAGTGTTAGCGGTATTAGCACAGATACGCAGTATTTT. Amino acids: CASSVSGISTDTQYF.

This clone has a single count. The chain joins TRBV7-9 to TRBJ2-7, with 10 bases identical to TRBD1. In germline, CDR1 is SEHNR, CDR2 FQNEAQ (reference sequence). This CDR3 is built from 15 residues. With V trimmed by 4 bases and J by 4 bases, 7 bases remained unmatched. The DNA for the CDR3 is TGTGCCAGCAGCTCACCGTGGACAGGGGGGTACGAGCAGTACTTC. It translates to CASSSPWTGGYEQYF.

The V and J genes are TRBV4-2 and TRBJ1-3; no definite D call. Germline CDR1 and CDR2: LGHNA and YNFKEQ. The CDR3 loop spans 15 amino acids. V gave up 4 bases and J gave up 0 bases, with 10 bases separating them. CDR3 sequence reads: CASSRHGISGNTIYF. CDR3 in DNA: TGTGCCAGCAGCCGACACGGAATCTCTGGAAACACCATATATTTT.

The gene calls are TRBV5-6 and TRBJ2-5, with D perhaps matching TRBD1 (6 bases). Germline CDR1 and CDR2: SGHDT and YYEEEE. V was shortened by 6 bases and J by 2 bases, with 14 bases between the two germline ends. CDR3 length: 14 residues. CDR3 nucleotide sequence: TGTGCCAGCATCCAGAGGACAGAACAAGAGACCCAGTACTTC. Protein: CASIQRTEQETQYF.

This clone came up a few times. This rearrangement joins TRBV5-1 to TRBJ1-2, with TRBD1 matching over 11 bases. V was clipped by 4 bases and J by 3 bases; unmatched bases: 8. CDR3 length: 16 amino acids. The V gene's germline CDR1 is SGHRS and CDR2 YFSETQ. The CDR3 nucleotides are TGCGCCAGCAGCCCCACGGACAGGGGGCTCCACTATGGCTACACCTTC. Translating it yields CASSPTDRGLHYGYTF.

This chain joins TRBV7-2 and TRBJ2-3; 8 nucleotides align to TRBD2. CDR3 length: 15 amino acids. Germline assignment: CDR1 SGHTA and CDR2 FQGNSA. Trimming took 3 bases from V and 5 from J; bases not matched to a gene: 7. The CDR3: CASSLAGGRGDTQYF. Here the CDR3 DNA reads TGTGCCAGCAGCTTGGCGGGAGGCCGGGGAGATACGCAGTATTTT.

The table lists this clone with a few counts. V usage is TRBV6-4 and J usage is TRBJ2-3; D might be TRBD2 (6 bases). This CDR3 spans 13 amino acids. Trimming left V 4 bases short and J 5 bases short, with 10 bases between. Germline lookup yields CDR1 MRHNA and CDR2 SNTAGT. CDR3 sequence reads: CASSVGEEDTQYF. The CDR3 coding sequence is TGTGCCAGCAGTGTTGGGGAGGAAGATACGCAGTATTTT.

The V call is TRBV5-4, the J call TRBJ1-2, with 9 bases matching TRBD1. Germline V CDR1 and CDR2: SGHNT, YYREEE (reference sequence). The trim removed 0 bases at V and 7 bases at J, leaving 4 bases unmatched. The CDR3 length is 14 residues. The chain's CDR3 is CASSLVGQGSGYTF. In DNA, the CDR3 is TGTGCCAGCAGCTTGGTGGGACAGGGTTCTGGCTACACCTTC.

This clone was picked up one time. The J gene is TRBJ1-1, the V gene TRBV30, with D unresolved. This CDR3 comprises 12 residues. Trimming pared 3 bases from V and 1 base from J, leaving 6 bases between. Germline CDR1 GTSNPN, CDR2 SVGIG (reference sequence). DNA for the CDR3: TGTGCCTGGAGCGGAGGGAACACTGAAGCTTTCTTT. Translation gives CAWSGGNTEAFF.

Worth noting for this clone: At one end the junction does not follow the germline gene, possibly because of a read error. The gene calls are TRBV30 and TRBJ1-4; 9 nucleotides agree with TRBD1. Per germline, CDR1 GTSNPN and CDR2 SVGIG (reference sequence). The CDR3 is 16 amino acids. Here the CDR3 reads CAWTSDRGSRNEKLLF. In DNA form, the CDR3 reads TGTGCCTGGACTTCGGACAGGGGAAGTAGAAACGAAAAACTGCTTTTT.

By share of the sample, this clone is medium-sized (0.01 to 0.1%). CDR3 sequence reads: CASSRGGWNTEAFF. The CDR3 DNA follows: TGTGCCAGCAGCAGAGGAGGATGGAACACTGAAGCTTTCTTT. V and J are TRBV7-9 and TRBJ1-1; D remains unclear. The germline V and J ends were trimmed by 5 bases and 1 base, with 11 bases remaining between them. This CDR3 region has 14 residues. Germline V gene lookup returns CDR1 SEHNR and CDR2 FQNEAQ (reference sequence). The full variable domain, in which reference TRBV7-9 and TRBJ1-1 provide the parts outside the CDR3, is DTGVSQNPRHKITKRGQNVTFRCDPISEHNRLYWYRQTLGQGPEFLTYFQNEAQLEKSRLLSDRFSAERPKGSFSTLEIQRTEQGDSAMYLCASSRGGWNTEAFFGQGTRLTVV.